Sequencing of this T cell receptor beta chain was carried out in a study of T-cell memory formation after mild COVID-19. Study at large: Across donors, TCR clusters were largely donor specific. Study-wide results and limits: Second-wave clones peaking on day 37 lacked confirmed SARS-CoV-2 specificity. Later expanders leaned CD4+, whereas day 15 to 85 contracting clones were balanced CD4/CD8. Cross-reactive memory appears to have joined, as suggested by some responding clones showing up in pre-infection memory.

Concerning this clonotype itself: Its antigen is unidentified.

TCRdb ran MiXCR on the 5' RACE reads and lists one entry per CDR3 protein. The table lists about 470,000 distinct CDR3 sequences, over 15% of them singletons. Germline-derived CDR1 and CDR2 are MNHEY and SMNVEV (reference sequence). This CDR3 has 16 amino acids. Trimming at V came to 4 bases and at J to 3 bases, leaving 6 bases not matched to a gene. The sample taken for sequencing was PBMCs or a T cell subset sorted from them (not recorded which). The gene calls are TRBV27 and TRBJ2-4, with 10 bases identical to TRBD1. This TCR was recovered from an adult woman who had mild COVID-19 (a few samples of this study predate the infection). Cell type and time point are not known. The CDR3 coding sequence is TGTGCCAGCAGTTCACCCCGGACAGGGGGCAAAAACATTCAGTACTTC. It codes for CASSSPRTGGKNIQYF.